These 29 T cell receptor beta chains originate from one sample sequenced in a study of blood T cell repertoires in COVID-19. Repertoires were generated with immunoSEQ multiplex PCR, while TCRdb's copy carries only in-frame clones and drops some. The sample has around 440,000 clones; more than 70% are singletons. Input material: peripheral blood. These receptors were taken from a woman between 50 and 59 years old with COVID-19, enrolled during active disease.

This chain uses TRBV7-9 with TRBJ2-6; D is unresolved. V lost 3 bases to trimming and J lost 3 bases, with 6 bases between them. CDR1 and CDR2 from the germline V gene are SEHNR and FQNEAQ (reference sequence). There are 14 residues in the CDR3. CDR3: CASSLEYGANVLTF. As DNA, the CDR3 is TGTGCCAGCAGCTTGGAGTATGGGGCCAACGTCCTGACTTTC.

The rearrangement joins TRBV18 to TRBJ2-1; TRBD2 might be the D (5 bases). This CDR3 has 15 residues. The germline V gene has CDR1 KGHSH and CDR2 LQKENI. Trimming stripped 2 bases from V and 6 bases from J, with 14 bases between. CDR3 protein: CASSPSAGVVNEQFF. CDR3 bases: TGTGCCAGCTCACCATCGGCGGGTGTGGTCAATGAGCAGTTCTTC.

The chain uses TRBV18 and TRBJ1-1; 9 nucleotides agree with TRBD1. The V gene end was trimmed by 6 bases and the J gene end by 3 bases; junction bases not matched to a gene: 5. This CDR3 spans 14 amino acids. Germline V lookup: CDR1 KGHSH, CDR2 LQKENI. CDR3 region: CASSRQGVDTEAFF. The CDR3 bases are TGTGCCAGCTCCCGACAGGGGGTGGACACTGAAGCTTTCTTT.

The chain links TRBV29-1 to TRBJ2-7; 7 bases match TRBD1. In germline, CDR1 is SQVTM, CDR2 ANQGSEA. Trimming cost V 6 bases and J 3 bases; bases outside gene matches: 8. The CDR3 is 13 amino acids. CDR3 in amino acids: CSVAGTANYEQYF. Written as DNA, the CDR3 is TGCAGCGTCGCCGGGACAGCTAACTACGAGCAGTACTTC.

This clone was recorded a few times. Other DNA sequences within the sample encode an identical CDR3. The chain carries TRBV5-1 and TRBJ1-5; D is perhaps TRBD1 (6 bases). This CDR3 comprises 14 residues. Germline values: CDR1 SGHRS, CDR2 YFSETQ. Trimming removed 0 bases from V and 2 bases from J, with 6 bases in between. CDR3 DNA: TGCGCCAGCAGCTTGGAGGGGGGCAATCAGCCCCAGCATTTT. Its protein is CASSLEGGNQPQHF. The variable domain in full, with the rest retrieved from reference TRBV5-1 and TRBJ1-5, is KAGVTQTPRYLIKTRGQQVTLSCSPISGHRSVSWYQQTPGQGLQFLFEYFSETQRNKGNFPGRFSGRQFSNSRSEMNVSTLELGDSALYLCASSLEGGNQPQHFGDGTRLSIL.

The chain combines TRBV23-1 with TRBJ2-7; perhaps TRBD1 as D (5 bases). TRBV23-1 is sorted into the ORF group, with uncertain function. Trimming pared 2 bases from V and 6 bases from J, leaving 11 bases between. The CDR3 is 13 amino acids. The CDR3 nucleotides read TGCGCCAGCAGTCAAAAGGGGAATGGCGAGCAGTACTTC. Its translation is CASSQKGNGEQYF.

This chain joins TRBV27 and TRBJ1-3; TRBD1 agrees at 8 bases. Trimming at V came to 6 bases and at J to 1 base, leaving 5 bases not matched to a gene. This CDR3 has 15 amino acids. CDR1 is MNHEY and CDR2 is SMNVEV in the germline V gene (reference sequence). CDR3 residues: CASRVQGGSGNTIYF. Here the CDR3 DNA reads TGTGCCAGCAGGGTACAGGGGGGATCTGGAAACACCATATATTTT.

V is TRBV18 and J is TRBJ2-7; tentatively, D is TRBD1 (6 bases). The CDR3 totals 13 residues. Per the germline V gene, CDR1 is KGHSH and CDR2 is LQKENI. V shed 3 bases and J shed 5 bases, with 11 bases lying between them. CDR3 amino acids: CASSPWDTHEQYF. DNA for the CDR3: TGTGCCAGCTCACCCTGGGACACCCACGAGCAGTACTTC.

The chain employs TRBV12-3 or TRBV12-4 and TRBJ1-2; no clear D. Trimming shortened V by 2 bases and J by 4 bases, and 8 bases separated the two germline ends. The CDR3 spans 13 residues. The CDR3 DNA sequence: TGTGCCAGCAGTTTAAGCCACCGCTATGGCTACACCTTC. Its translation is CASSLSHRYGYTF.

The chain uses TRBV7-9 and TRBJ1-2, with 8 bases matching TRBD1. Germline-derived CDR1 and CDR2 are SEHNR and FQNEAQ (reference sequence). Germline trimming cut 5 bases from V and 4 bases from J; bases unmatched to any gene: 6. CDR3 length: 14 amino acids. The CDR3: CASSQTDRGYGYTF. In DNA form, the CDR3 reads TGTGCCAGCAGCCAAACCGACAGGGGCTATGGCTACACCTTC.

The chain recombines TRBV27 with TRBJ2-1; TRBD2 might be the D (6 bases). In germline, CDR1 is MNHEY, CDR2 SMNVEV (reference sequence). V was trimmed by 8 bases and J by 8 bases, leaving 25 bases between them. The CDR3 has 16 amino acids. CDR3 sequence reads: CASCRTPDSSSDEQFF. The CDR3 DNA is TGTGCCAGCTGCCGGACACCCGATTCTTCTAGCGATGAGCAGTTCTTC.

This rearrangement joins TRBV7-8 to TRBJ2-1; TRBD2 agrees at 9 bases. V gave up 3 bases and J gave up 1 base; unmatched junction bases: 10. This CDR3 comprises 18 residues. Per the germline V gene, CDR1 is SGHVS and CDR2 is FQNEAQ. The CDR3 DNA is TGTGCCAGCAGCTTCCTGGCGGGGGGGCCGGGATCCTACAATGAGCAGTTCTTC. It yields the protein CASSFLAGGPGSYNEQFF.

The chain joins TRBV28 to TRBJ2-7, with 7 positions matching TRBD1. The CDR3 consists of 13 residues. Losses at the gene ends were 10 bases for V and 2 bases for J; bases not matched to a gene: 8. The germline CDR1 and CDR2 sequences are MDHEN and SYDVKM. This chain's CDR3 is CATKGARTYEQYF. DNA for the CDR3: TGTGCCACAAAGGGGGCGCGGACCTACGAGCAGTACTTC.

The V gene is TRBV4-1, the J gene TRBJ2-3; 10 bases match TRBD2. Trimming cost V 1 base and J 2 bases; bases outside gene matches: 6. The germline CDR1 and CDR2 sequences are MGHRA and YSYEKL. CDR3 length: 17 amino acids. CDR3 region: CASSQGELAGVTDTQYF. The DNA of the CDR3 is TGCGCCAGCAGCCAAGGGGAGCTAGCGGGGGTCACAGATACGCAGTATTTT.

The chain carries TRBV4-1 and TRBJ1-1; the D gene is possibly TRBD1 (5 bases). CDR1 and CDR2 (germline): MGHRA, YSYEKL. Between the trimmed V and J ends, which lost 4 bases and 1 base, there was a span of 13 bases. The CDR3 contains 15 residues. The CDR3 DNA reads TGCGCCAGCAGCCGAGCCCCAGGGCCGAACACTGAAGCTTTCTTT. It translates to CASSRAPGPNTEAFF.

J is TRBJ1-4 and V is TRBV7-9, with D tentatively TRBD1 (6 bases). This CDR3 is built from 17 residues. Trimming stripped 4 bases from V and 5 bases from J, with 20 bases between. Germline V lookup: CDR1 SEHNR, CDR2 FQNEAQ (reference sequence). Written as DNA, the CDR3 is TGTGCCAGCAGCTCCGACCCCGCAGGGGCTCTCAATGAAAAACTGTTTTTT. It translates to CASSSDPAGALNEKLFF. The whole variable domain, filled in from reference TRBV7-9 and TRBJ1-4, reads DTGVSQNPRHKITKRGQNVTFRCDPISEHNRLYWYRQTLGQGPEFLTYFQNEAQLEKSRLLSDRFSAERPKGSFSTLEIQRTEQGDSAMYLCASSSDPAGALNEKLFFGSGTQLSVL.

In this sample, this clone turned up a few times. The rearrangement uses TRBV6-1 and TRBJ2-7, with 11 nucleotides matching TRBD1. V was pared by 3 bases and J by 4 bases, with 5 bases of the junction left unmatched. The CDR3 is made up of 15 amino acids. Germline-derived CDR1 and CDR2 are MNHNS and SASEGT. The CDR3 DNA follows: TGTGCCAGCAGTGACGGACAGGGGGCGGTGTACGAGCAGTACTTC. It encodes CASSDGQGAVYEQYF.

The chain employs TRBV3-1 (or the pseudogene TRBV3-2) and TRBJ1-1; 7 bases map to TRBD1. Germline assignment: CDR1 LGHDT and CDR2 YNNKEL (reference sequence). The CDR3 is 12 residues long. The V gene end was trimmed by 2 bases and the J gene end by 11 bases; junction bases not matched to a gene: 5. The CDR3 coding sequence is TGTGCCAGCAGCCAACCCAGGGGGTGGGCTTTCTTT. Translation: CASSQPRGWAFF.

On this clone: This CDR3 is also generated by other DNA sequences in the sample. This chain joins TRBV19 and TRBJ1-2; tentative D call: TRBD1 (6 bases). The V gene lost 5 bases and the J gene lost 2 bases, with 9 bases spanning the gap. The CDR3 consists of 13 residues. CDR1 LNHDA and CDR2 SQIVND come from the germline V gene (reference sequence). The CDR3 sequence is CASSRQGNYGYTF. The CDR3 DNA is TGTGCCAGTAGTCGCCAGGGGAACTATGGCTACACCTTC.

The rearrangement uses TRBV7-9 and TRBJ2-3, with D possibly matching TRBD1 (7 bases). The V end was cut by 5 bases, the J end by 1 base, with 19 bases between. CDR1 is SEHNR and CDR2 is FQNEAQ in the germline V gene (reference sequence). This CDR3 is built from 17 residues. For the CDR3, the DNA is TGTGCCAGCAGCCAACTGGAGGGGGCCGGGGGCACAGATACGCAGTATTTT. Translation: CASSQLEGAGGTDTQYF.

CDR3 sequence reads: CAWWLQGNEKLFF. CDR3 bases: TGTGCCTGGTGGTTGCAGGGCAATGAAAAACTGTTTTTT. V and J are TRBV30 and TRBJ1-4; possible D gene TRBD1, 5 bases. Per germline, CDR1 GTSNPN and CDR2 SVGIG (reference sequence). The CDR3 is 13 residues long. Trimming left V 5 bases short and J 5 bases short, with 12 bases between.

In regard to this clone: The identical CDR3 is also encoded by other nucleotide sequences in the sample. The V call is TRBV5-1, the J call TRBJ1-1; the D gene is possibly TRBD1 (6 bases). Between the trimmed V and J ends, which lost 4 bases and 6 bases, there was a span of 10 bases. Germline assignment: CDR1 SGHRS and CDR2 YFSETQ. The CDR3 consists of 12 residues. This CDR3 reads CASSPGGPEAFF. The CDR3 coding sequence is TGCGCCAGCAGCCCCGGGGGGCCTGAAGCTTTCTTT.

This clone was found once. The chain uses TRBV10-1 and TRBJ2-3; 7 nucleotides line up with TRBD1. Germline CDR1 and CDR2: WNHNN and SYGVQD (reference sequence). Trimming cost V 3 bases and J 9 bases; bases outside gene matches: 3. This CDR3 region has 12 residues. Written as DNA, the CDR3 is TGCGCCAGCAGTGATGACAGGGAAACGCAGTATTTT. Residues: CASSDDRETQYF.

This clone has just a few counts. The J gene is TRBJ1-2, the V gene TRBV6-5, with D hard to call. CDR3 length: 13 residues. Germline-derived CDR1 and CDR2 are MNHEY and SVGAGI. Trimming left V 8 bases short and J 8 bases short, with 18 bases between. CDR3 bases: TGTGCCAGCGAACTATCCCTCTCGTACGGCTACACCTTC. It codes for CASELSLSYGYTF.

V is TRBV19 and J is TRBJ1-4; D is unclear. The germline V and J ends were trimmed by 5 bases and 10 bases, with 17 bases remaining between them. Germline lookup yields CDR1 LNHDA and CDR2 SQIVND (reference sequence). The CDR3 sequence is 14 residues long. The CDR3 bases are TGTGCCAGTAGTGACCCGACGGGATACGCAAAACTGTTTTTT. Encoded protein: CASSDPTGYAKLFF. Variable domain in full (rest from reference TRBV19 and TRBJ1-4): DGGITQSPKYLFRKEGQNVTLSCEQNLNHDAMYWYRQDPGQGLRLIYYSQIVNDFQKGDIAEGYSVSREKKESFPLTVTSAQKNPTAFYLCASSDPTGYAKLFFGSGTQLSVL.

The chain has TRBV11-3 and TRBJ2-1; 7 bases are a match to TRBD1. J lost 8 bases, V lost 5 bases, and 12 bases had no gene match. Per the germline V gene, CDR1 is SGHNT and CDR2 is YENEEA. The CDR3 spans 15 residues. In DNA, the CDR3 is TGTGCCAGCAGCGCCAGACAGGGCGGTGGGGATGAGCAGTTCTTC. This gives the protein CASSARQGGGDEQFF.

This clone has only one observation. V usage is TRBV4-1 and J usage is TRBJ1-1; the D is unclear. This CDR3 contains 13 residues. Germline V gene lookup returns CDR1 MGHRA and CDR2 YSYEKL. V lost 4 bases and J 6 bases, leaving 12 bases between the germline ends. Here the CDR3 reads CASSLRFTAEAFF. CDR3 bases: TGCGCCAGCAGCCTTAGATTCACCGCTGAAGCTTTCTTT.

There are a few counts of this clone. The chain couples TRBV5-6 to TRBJ2-1; 8 bases map to TRBD1. CDR3 length: 15 residues. Germline V gene sequence: CDR1 SGHDT, CDR2 YYEEEE. Trimming removed 3 bases from V and 9 bases from J; junction bases left unmatched: 11. The CDR3: CASSSGGAGRGEQFF. The CDR3 DNA sequence: TGTGCCAGCAGCTCAGGGGGCGCGGGCCGGGGTGAGCAGTTCTTC. The entire variable domain, with the rest obtained from reference TRBV5-6 and TRBJ2-1, is as follows: DAGVTQSPTHLIKTRGQQVTLRCSPKSGHDTVSWYQQALGQGPQFIFQYYEEEERQRGNFPDRFSGHQFPNYSSELNVNALLLGDSALYLCASSSGGAGRGEQFFGPGTRLTVL.

The chain links TRBV7-8 to TRBJ1-6; TRBD1 agrees at 7 bases. This CDR3 region has 15 residues. V dropped 5 bases and J dropped 8; count of bases not matched to a gene: 9. The germline CDR1 and CDR2 sequences are SGHVS and FQNEAQ. The CDR3 sequence is CASSPLLTGHSPLHF. The CDR3 region has the DNA TGTGCCAGCAGCCCGCTGCTGACAGGGCATTCACCCCTCCACTTT.